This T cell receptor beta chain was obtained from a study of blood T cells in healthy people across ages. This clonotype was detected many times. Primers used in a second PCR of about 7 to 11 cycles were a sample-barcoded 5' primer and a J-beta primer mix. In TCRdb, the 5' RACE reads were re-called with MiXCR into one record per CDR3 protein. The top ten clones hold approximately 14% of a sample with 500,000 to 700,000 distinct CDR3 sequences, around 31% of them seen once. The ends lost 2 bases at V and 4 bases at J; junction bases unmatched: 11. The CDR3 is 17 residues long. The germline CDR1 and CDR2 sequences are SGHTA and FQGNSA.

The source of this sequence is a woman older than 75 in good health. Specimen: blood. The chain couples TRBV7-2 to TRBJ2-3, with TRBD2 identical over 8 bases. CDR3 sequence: CASSLSSPRGGADTQYF. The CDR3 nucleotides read TGTGCCAGCAGCTTAAGTTCCCCCCGGGGGGGCGCAGATACGCAGTATTTT.